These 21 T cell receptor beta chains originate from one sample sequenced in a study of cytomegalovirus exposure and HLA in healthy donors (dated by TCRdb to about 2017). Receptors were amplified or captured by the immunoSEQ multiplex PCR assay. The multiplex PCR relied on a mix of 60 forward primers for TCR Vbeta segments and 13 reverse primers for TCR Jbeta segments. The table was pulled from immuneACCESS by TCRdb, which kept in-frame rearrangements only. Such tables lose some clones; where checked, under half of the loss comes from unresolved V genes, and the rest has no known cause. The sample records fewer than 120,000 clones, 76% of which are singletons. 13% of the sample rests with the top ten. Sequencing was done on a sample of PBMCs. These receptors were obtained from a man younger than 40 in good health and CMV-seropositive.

CDR3 residues: CASSLSGRRASSTDTQYF. Here the CDR3 DNA reads TGCGCCAGCAGCTTGTCAGGCAGGCGGGCGTCTAGCACAGATACGCAGTATTTT. The chain recombines TRBV5-1 with TRBJ2-3; weak D call: TRBD2 (5 bases). CDR3 length: 18 amino acids. Germline CDR1 reads SGHRS; CDR2 reads YFSETQ. Trimming removed 1 base from V and 0 bases from J, with 18 bases in between.

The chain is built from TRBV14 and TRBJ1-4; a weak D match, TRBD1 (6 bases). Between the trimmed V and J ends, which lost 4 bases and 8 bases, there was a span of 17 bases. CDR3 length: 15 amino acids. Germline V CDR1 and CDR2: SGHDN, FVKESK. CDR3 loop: CASSLGLGAEEKLFF. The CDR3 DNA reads TGTGCCAGCAGCCTCGGGTTGGGGGCAGAAGAAAAACTGTTTTTT.

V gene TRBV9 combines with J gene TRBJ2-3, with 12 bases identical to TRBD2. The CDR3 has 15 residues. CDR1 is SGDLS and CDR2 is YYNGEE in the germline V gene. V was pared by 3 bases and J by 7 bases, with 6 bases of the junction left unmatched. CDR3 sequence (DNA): TGTGCCAGCAGCGCTAGCGGGGGGGGTACGAATACGCAGTATTTT. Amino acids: CASSASGGGTNTQYF.

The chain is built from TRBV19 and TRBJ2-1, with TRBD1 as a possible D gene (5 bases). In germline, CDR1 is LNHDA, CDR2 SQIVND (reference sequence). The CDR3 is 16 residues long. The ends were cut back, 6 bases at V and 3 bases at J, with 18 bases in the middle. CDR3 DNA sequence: TGTGCCAGTAGCGGCACCGGTAGGACATACTACAATGAGCAGTTCTTC. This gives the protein CASSGTGRTYYNEQFF.

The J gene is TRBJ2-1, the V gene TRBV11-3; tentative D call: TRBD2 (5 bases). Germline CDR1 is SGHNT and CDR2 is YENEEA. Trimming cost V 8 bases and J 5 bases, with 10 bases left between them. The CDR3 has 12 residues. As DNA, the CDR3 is TGTGCCAGCTCAGTCGGGAACAATGAGCAGTTCTTC. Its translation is CASSVGNNEQFF.

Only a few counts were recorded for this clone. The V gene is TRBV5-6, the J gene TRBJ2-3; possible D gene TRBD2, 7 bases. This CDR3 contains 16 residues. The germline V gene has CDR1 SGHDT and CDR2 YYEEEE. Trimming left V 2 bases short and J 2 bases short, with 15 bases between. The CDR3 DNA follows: TGTGCCAGCAGCTTAAGGGGGGGCCAAAACACAGATACGCAGTATTTT. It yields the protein CASSLRGGQNTDTQYF.

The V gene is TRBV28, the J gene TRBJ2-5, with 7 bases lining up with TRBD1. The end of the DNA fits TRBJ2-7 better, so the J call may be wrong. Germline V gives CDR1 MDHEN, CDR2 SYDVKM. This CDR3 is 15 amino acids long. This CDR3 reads CASRTLGTAPYEQYF. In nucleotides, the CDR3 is TGTGCCAGCAGGACGCTGGGGACAGCCCCCTACGAGCAGTACTTC.

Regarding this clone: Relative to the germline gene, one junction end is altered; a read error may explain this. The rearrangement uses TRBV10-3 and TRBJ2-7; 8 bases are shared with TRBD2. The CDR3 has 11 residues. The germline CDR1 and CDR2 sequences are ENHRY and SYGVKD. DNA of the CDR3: TGTGCCATCAGCTCCGGGAGGGCCCTAGGCTTC. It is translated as CAISSGRALGF.

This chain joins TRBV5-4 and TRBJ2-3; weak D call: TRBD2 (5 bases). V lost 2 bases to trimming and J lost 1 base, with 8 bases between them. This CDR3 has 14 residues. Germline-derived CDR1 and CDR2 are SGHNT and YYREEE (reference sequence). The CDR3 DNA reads TGTGCCAGCAGCTTTGGAGCGGGCACAGATACGCAGTATTTT. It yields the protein CASSFGAGTDTQYF.

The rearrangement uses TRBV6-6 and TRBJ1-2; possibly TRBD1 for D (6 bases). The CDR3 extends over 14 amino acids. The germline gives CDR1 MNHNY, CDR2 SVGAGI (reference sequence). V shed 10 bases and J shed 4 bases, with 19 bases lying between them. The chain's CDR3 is CATFLTGLSYGYTF. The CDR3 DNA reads TGTGCCACCTTTCTAACAGGGTTATCCTATGGCTACACCTTC.

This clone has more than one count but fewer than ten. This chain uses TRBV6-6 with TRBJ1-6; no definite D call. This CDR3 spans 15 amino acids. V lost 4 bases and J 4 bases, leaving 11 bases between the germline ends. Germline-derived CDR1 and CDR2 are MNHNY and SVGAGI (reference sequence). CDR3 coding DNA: TGTGCCAGCAGTTTGACTTCCCAATATAATTCACCCCTCCACTTT. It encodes CASSLTSQYNSPLHF.

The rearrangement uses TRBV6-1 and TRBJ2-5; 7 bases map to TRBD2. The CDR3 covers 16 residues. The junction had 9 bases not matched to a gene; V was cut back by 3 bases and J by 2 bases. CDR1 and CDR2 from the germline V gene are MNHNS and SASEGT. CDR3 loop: CASSEVWASGQETQYF. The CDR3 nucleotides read TGTGCCAGCAGTGAGGTATGGGCTAGCGGACAAGAGACCCAGTACTTC.

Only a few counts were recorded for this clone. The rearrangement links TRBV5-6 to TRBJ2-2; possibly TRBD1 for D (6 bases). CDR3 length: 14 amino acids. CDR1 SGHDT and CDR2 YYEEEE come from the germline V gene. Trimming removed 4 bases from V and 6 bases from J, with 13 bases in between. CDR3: CASSNSQGPGELFF. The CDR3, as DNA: TGTGCCAGCAGCAACTCACAGGGCCCCGGGGAGCTGTTTTTT.

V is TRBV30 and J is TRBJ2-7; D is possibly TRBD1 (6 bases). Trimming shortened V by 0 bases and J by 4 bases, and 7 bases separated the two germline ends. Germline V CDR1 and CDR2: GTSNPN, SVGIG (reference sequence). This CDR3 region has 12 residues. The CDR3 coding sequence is TGTGCCTGGAGTGTAGGGGGTTACGAGCAGTACTTC. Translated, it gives CAWSVGGYEQYF.

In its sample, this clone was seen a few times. The CDR3 DNA follows: TGTGCCAGTAGTATGCGCGCGGGCGGGGACAGCTATGGCTACACCTTC. It encodes CASSMRAGGDSYGYTF. The rearrangement links TRBV19 to TRBJ1-2; 7 positions match TRBD1. The CDR3 length is 16 residues. Looked up from germline, CDR1 is LNHDA and CDR2 is SQIVND (reference sequence). With V trimmed by 3 bases and J by 4 bases, 11 bases remained unmatched.

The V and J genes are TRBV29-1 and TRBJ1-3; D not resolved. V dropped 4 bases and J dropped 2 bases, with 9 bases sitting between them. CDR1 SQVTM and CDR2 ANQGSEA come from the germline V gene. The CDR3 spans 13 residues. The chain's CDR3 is CSVAGETGNTIYF. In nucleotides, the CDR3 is TGCAGCGTTGCTGGGGAGACTGGAAACACCATATATTTT.

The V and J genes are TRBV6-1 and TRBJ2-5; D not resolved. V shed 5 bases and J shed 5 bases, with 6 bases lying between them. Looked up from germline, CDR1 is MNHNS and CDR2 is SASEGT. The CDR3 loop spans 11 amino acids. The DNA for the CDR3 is TGTGCCAGCAGTCCCCTTGAGACCCAGTACTTC. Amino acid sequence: CASSPLETQYF.

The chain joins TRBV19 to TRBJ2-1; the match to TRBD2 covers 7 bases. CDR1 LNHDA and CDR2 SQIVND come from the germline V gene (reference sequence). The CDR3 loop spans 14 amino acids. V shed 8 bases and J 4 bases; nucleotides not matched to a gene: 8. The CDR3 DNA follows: TGTGCCAGTTCCGCTTGGGGGGGATACAATGAGCAGTTCTTC. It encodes CASSAWGGYNEQFF.

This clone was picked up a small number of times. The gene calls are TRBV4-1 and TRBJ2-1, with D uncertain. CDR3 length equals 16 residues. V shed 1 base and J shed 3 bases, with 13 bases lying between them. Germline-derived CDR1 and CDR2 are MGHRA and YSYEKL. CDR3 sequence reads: CASSQVPFQDYNEQFF. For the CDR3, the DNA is TGCGCCAGCAGCCAAGTTCCTTTTCAGGACTACAATGAGCAGTTCTTC.

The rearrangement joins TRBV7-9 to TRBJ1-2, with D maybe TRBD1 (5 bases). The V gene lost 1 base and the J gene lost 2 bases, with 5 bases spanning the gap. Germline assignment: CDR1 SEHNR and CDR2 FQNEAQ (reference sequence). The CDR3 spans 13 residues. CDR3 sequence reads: CASSLGQNYGYTF. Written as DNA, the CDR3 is TGTGCCAGCAGCTTAGGACAGAACTATGGCTACACCTTC.

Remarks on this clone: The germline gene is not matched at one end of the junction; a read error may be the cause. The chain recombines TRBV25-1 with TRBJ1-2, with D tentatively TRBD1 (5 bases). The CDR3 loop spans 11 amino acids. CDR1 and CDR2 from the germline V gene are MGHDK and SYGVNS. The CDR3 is CASGDSYGYTF. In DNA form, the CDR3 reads TGTGCCAGCGGTGACAGTTATGGCTACACCTTC.